The 16 T cell receptor beta chains below come from one sample, sequenced in a study of beta chain features in type 1 diabetes. Isolated RNA was reverse transcribed in full, so expressed TCRB transcripts were sequenced. Assay used: immunoSEQ multiplex PCR; TCRdb lists only in-frame clones, some missing. The data hold about 350,000 clones, with around 20% observed a single time. Sequenced sample: naive CD4+ T cells from blood. The origin of the receptors is a woman younger than 35 in good health.

This chain joins TRBV19 and TRBJ1-2; a possible D gene is TRBD1 (6 bases). Germline V gene lookup returns CDR1 LNHDA and CDR2 SQIVND (reference sequence). This CDR3 contains 14 residues. V lost 3 bases and J 2 bases, leaving 10 bases between the germline ends. In nucleotides, the CDR3 is TGTGCCAGTAGTATCCCCGGGACAAACTATGGCTACACCTTC. Translation: CASSIPGTNYGYTF.

This clone was seen only a few times. The chain recombines TRBV10-3 with TRBJ2-7, with TRBD2 matching over 7 bases. The V segment lost 10 bases and the J segment 1 base; nucleotides outside the gene matches: 10. Germline assignment: CDR1 ENHRY and CDR2 SYGVKD. There are 14 residues in the CDR3. In DNA form, the CDR3 reads TGTGCCACATCCCCGGGGGGAACATCCTACGAGCAGTACTTC. It specifies CATSPGGTSYEQYF.

A few counts support this clone. The CDR3 nucleotides read TGTGCCAGCAGCTTAGAACCCACTAGCAGTAGGTTCTTC. Amino acid sequence: CASSLEPTSSRFF. This chain joins TRBV7-2 and TRBJ2-1; D possibly corresponds to TRBD2 (6 bases). Germline CDR1 reads SGHTA; CDR2 reads FQGNSA. This CDR3 is built from 13 residues. V was trimmed by 1 base and J by 15 bases, leaving 16 bases between them. Complete variable domain (other parts from reference TRBV7-2 and TRBJ2-1): GAGVSQSPSNKVTEKGKDVELRCDPISGHTALYWYRQSLGQGLEFLIYFQGNSAPDKSGLPSDRFSAERTGGSVSTLTIQRTQQEDSAVYLCASSLEPTSSRFFGPGTRLTVL.

This chain uses TRBV6-5 with TRBJ2-1; 7 bases agree with TRBD2. Germline V lookup: CDR1 MNHEY, CDR2 SVGAGI. The J segment lost 4 bases and the V segment lost 11 bases, leaving 14 bases of the junction unmatched. CDR3 length equals 15 residues. The chain's CDR3 is CACRSLASGYNEQFF. The DNA for the CDR3 is TGTGCCTGTCGGTCATTGGCTAGCGGTTACAATGAGCAGTTCTTC.

The chain uses TRBV5-4 and TRBJ2-1, with 7 bases aligning to TRBD2. The CDR3 extends over 15 amino acids. Trimming removed 0 bases from V and 7 bases from J; junction bases left unmatched: 7. The germline V gene encodes CDR1 SGHNT and CDR2 YYREEE (reference sequence). CDR3 loop: CASSLAASGGNEQFF. CDR3 coding DNA: TGTGCCAGCAGCTTGGCGGCTAGCGGTGGGAATGAGCAGTTCTTC.

This clone was observed a handful of times. This chain links TRBV4-2 with TRBJ2-5; the match to TRBD2 covers 9 bases. Trimming cost V 4 bases and J 5 bases; bases outside gene matches: 8. Germline values: CDR1 LGHNA, CDR2 YNFKEQ. This CDR3 has 15 amino acids. The CDR3 nucleotides read TGTGCCAGCAGCCGTGCCAGCGGGGGGCGTGAGACCCAGTACTTC. Translating it yields CASSRASGGRETQYF.

V usage is TRBV29-1 and J usage is TRBJ2-2; TRBD1 matches at 7 bases. CDR1 is SQVTM and CDR2 is ANQGSEA in the germline V gene. The CDR3 has 13 residues. V lost 7 bases to trimming and J lost 4 bases; unmatched junction nucleotides: 6. DNA of the CDR3: TGCAGCGCCCTAGGACAGGCCACCGGGGAGCTGTTTTTT. This sequence encodes CSALGQATGELFF.

The V and J genes are TRBV11-3 and TRBJ2-2; TRBD1 agrees at 7 bases. With V trimmed by 5 bases and J by 6 bases, 6 bases remained unmatched. CDR1 is SGHNT, CDR2 YENEEA, per germline. The CDR3 is 14 residues long. The CDR3 DNA is TGTGCCAGCAGCGCGAGACAGGGCGCCGGGGAGCTGTTTTTT. It yields the protein CASSARQGAGELFF. The full variable domain, its missing parts supplied by reference TRBV11-3 and TRBJ2-2, is EAGVVQSPRYKIIEKKQPVAFWCNPISGHNTLYWYLQNLGQGPELLIRYENEEAVDDSQLPKDRFSAERLKGVDSTLKIQPAELGDSAVYLCASSARQGAGELFFGEGSRLTVL.

There are a few counts of this clone. The chain uses TRBV6-1 and TRBJ1-1; TRBD1 matches at 7 bases. The germline V gene encodes CDR1 MNHNS and CDR2 SASEGT. CDR3 length: 13 residues. Trimming cost V 7 bases and J 6 bases; bases outside gene matches: 8. DNA for the CDR3: TGTGCCAGCATTTTGACAGGGAGTGCTGAAGCTTTCTTT. This translates into CASILTGSAEAFF.

The chain employs TRBV7-2 and TRBJ2-3; D is unclear. V lost 1 base, J lost 3 bases, and 5 bases lay in between. Germline V CDR1 and CDR2: SGHTA, FQGNSA. The CDR3 spans 13 residues. The CDR3: CASSLDGTDTQYF. The CDR3 DNA is TGTGCCAGCAGCTTAGACGGGACAGATACGCAGTATTTT.

The V gene is TRBV2, the J gene TRBJ2-5; TRBD1 aligns across 7 bases. The germline CDR1 and CDR2 sequences are SNHLY and FYNNEI. This CDR3 has 14 residues. V dropped 7 bases and J dropped 2; count of bases not matched to a gene: 7. CDR3 coding DNA: TGTGCCAGCAAAAAGGACAGGACTCAAGAGACCCAGTACTTC. Its translation is CASKKDRTQETQYF. The complete variable domain, with remaining parts taken from reference TRBV2 and TRBJ2-5, reads EPEVTQTPSHQVTQMGQEVILRCVPISNHLYFYWYRQILGQKVEFLVSFYNNEISEKSEIFDDQFSVERPDGSNFTLKIRSTKLEDSAMYFCASKKDRTQETQYFGPGTRLLVL.

The CDR3 protein is CASKARTGASGANVLTF. The CDR3 region has the DNA TGTGCCTCAAAGGCGAGGACAGGGGCCTCTGGGGCCAACGTCCTGACTTTC. The chain has TRBV27 and TRBJ2-6; 9 nucleotides align to TRBD1. J gave up 0 bases and V 11 bases, and 11 bases lay outside the gene matches. The germline V gene encodes CDR1 MNHEY and CDR2 SMNVEV (reference sequence). The length of the CDR3 is 17 residues.

The gene calls are TRBV10-1 and TRBJ2-1; 8 bases are a match to TRBD2. With 3 bases clipped from V and 5 bases from J, the junction kept 9 bases outside the gene matches. This CDR3 comprises 16 residues. The germline CDR1 and CDR2 sequences are WNHNN and SYGVQD (reference sequence). CDR3 in amino acids: CASSEWPLAGNNEQFF. The CDR3 nucleotides read TGCGCCAGCAGTGAATGGCCGCTAGCGGGCAACAATGAGCAGTTCTTC.

V usage is TRBV4-1 and J usage is TRBJ2-1; 13 bases map to TRBD2. This CDR3 contains 17 residues. V lost 3 bases and J lost 7; bases outside the gene matches: 9. Per germline, CDR1 MGHRA and CDR2 YSYEKL. CDR3 sequence reads: CASSQWTSGSKLNEQFF. The CDR3 DNA reads as TGCGCCAGCAGCCAGTGGACTAGCGGGAGTAAGTTGAATGAGCAGTTCTTC.

The chain uses TRBV30 and TRBJ2-5; 11 nucleotides agree with TRBD2. Germline CDR1 reads GTSNPN; CDR2 reads SVGIG (reference sequence). The CDR3 has 13 residues. The trim removed 3 bases at V and 6 bases at J, leaving 3 bases unmatched. The CDR3 protein is CAWRLAGVQTQYF. The CDR3 bases are TGTGCCTGGAGACTAGCGGGAGTGCAGACCCAGTACTTC.

The chain combines TRBV5-1 with TRBJ1-1; 8 bases are a match to TRBD1. From germline, CDR1 is SGHRS and CDR2 YFSETQ. Trimming at V came to 4 bases and at J to 5 bases, leaving 7 bases not matched to a gene. CDR3 length equals 14 residues. The CDR3 is CASSTRGLGTEAFF. The DNA of the CDR3 is TGCGCCAGCAGCACCAGGGGGCTGGGGACTGAAGCTTTCTTT.